This T cell receptor beta chain was retrieved from a study of human T cells and chemical hapten exposure. From whole blood left unfractionated, total RNA was extracted. This clonotype was counted at least ten times. CDR3 size: 15 residues. Trimming cost V 6 bases and J 4 bases; bases outside gene matches: 9. Germline lookup yields CDR1 KGHSH and CDR2 LQKENI. It was the library that attached unique molecular identifiers to individual cDNA molecules. TCRdb redid the calling of the 5' RACE reads with MiXCR, one entry per CDR3 protein. The data show tens of thousands of distinct CDR3 sequences, roughly 8% seen once.

This chain uses TRBV18 with TRBJ2-3; 8 nucleotides match TRBD1. The receptor comes from a male donor in good health. CDR3 protein: CASSPEDRAADTQYF. CDR3 in DNA: TGTGCCAGCTCCCCTGAGGACAGGGCTGCAGATACGCAGTATTTT.